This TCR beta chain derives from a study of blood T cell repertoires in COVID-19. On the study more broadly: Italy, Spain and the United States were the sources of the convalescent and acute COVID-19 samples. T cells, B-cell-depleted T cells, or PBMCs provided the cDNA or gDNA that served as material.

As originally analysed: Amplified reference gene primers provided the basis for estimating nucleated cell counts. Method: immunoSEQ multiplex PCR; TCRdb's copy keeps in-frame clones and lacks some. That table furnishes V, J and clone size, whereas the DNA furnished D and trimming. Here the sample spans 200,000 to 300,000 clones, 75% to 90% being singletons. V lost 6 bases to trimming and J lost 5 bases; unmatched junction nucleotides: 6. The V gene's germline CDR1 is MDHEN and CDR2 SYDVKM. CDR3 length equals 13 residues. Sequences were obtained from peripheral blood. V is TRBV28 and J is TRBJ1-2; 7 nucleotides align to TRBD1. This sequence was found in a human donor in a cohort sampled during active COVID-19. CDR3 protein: CASRTGMAYGYTF. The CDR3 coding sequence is TGTGCCAGCAGGACAGGGATGGCTTATGGCTACACCTTC.